The 15 T cell receptor beta chains given below trace back to one sample, sequenced in a study of PD-L1 blockade in urothelial cancer. The data were produced by immunoSEQ multiplex PCR, yet TCRdb's version contains in-frame clones alone and is incomplete. The repertoire includes roughly 45,000 clones, more than 70% of them detected once, and about 14% sits in the top ten. The sequences come from PBMCs, collected around atezolizumab (anti-PD-L1) treatment. These receptors came from a woman aged 55-75 years with urothelial cancer.

The rearrangement uses TRBV5-4 and TRBJ1-4; 7 positions match TRBD1. V lost 4 bases, J lost 0 bases, and 0 bases stayed unmatched. CDR1 is SGHNT and CDR2 is YYREEE in the germline V gene (reference sequence). The CDR3 sequence is 14 residues long. The CDR3 coding sequence is TGTGCCAGCAGCCAGGGGGCAACTAATGAAAAACTGTTTTTT. Its protein is CASSQGATNEKLFF.

This chain uses TRBV25-1 with TRBJ1-1; D may be TRBD1 (5 bases). This CDR3 has 11 residues. The germline CDR1 and CDR2 sequences are MGHDK and SYGVNS. Trimming pared 7 bases from V and 12 bases from J, leaving 15 bases between. The CDR3 here is CASNAGGWPFF. The CDR3, as DNA: TGTGCCAGCAACGCCGGGGGGTGGCCTTTCTTT.

The rearrangement joins TRBV7-3 to TRBJ2-2; TRBD1 matches at 8 bases. Trimming at V came to 8 bases and at J to 1 base, leaving 0 bases not matched to a gene. The germline CDR1 and CDR2 sequences are SGHTA and FQGTGA. The CDR3 totals 13 residues. CDR3: CASGTGNTGELFF. In DNA, the CDR3 is TGTGCCAGCGGGACAGGGAACACCGGGGAGCTGTTTTTT. Using reference TRBV7-3 and TRBJ2-2 for the parts outside the CDR3, the full variable domain is GAGVSQTPSNKVTEKGKYVELRCDPISGHTALYWYRQSLGQGPEFLIYFQGTGAADDSGLPNDRFFAVRPEGSVSTLKIQRTERGDSAVYLCASGTGNTGELFFGEGSRLTVL.

V is TRBV2 and J is TRBJ1-5; the match to TRBD1 covers 7 bases. V lost 6 bases, J lost 4 bases, and 6 bases stayed unmatched. Germline V gene data show CDR1 as SNHLY and CDR2 as FYNNEI. The CDR3 is made up of 14 amino acids. In DNA, the CDR3 is TGTGCCAGCAGCGCGGGACAGAAGAATCAGCCCCAGCATTTT. Its protein product is CASSAGQKNQPQHF.

This clone was seen just once. This chain uses TRBV5-1 with TRBJ2-1; 10 positions match TRBD1. The CDR3 has 15 amino acids. Germline-derived CDR1 and CDR2 are SGHRS and YFSETQ. V was clipped by 0 bases and J by 9 bases; unmatched bases: 6. CDR3 coding DNA: TGCGCCAGCAGCTTGGGGGACAGGGGATTCTCTGAGCAGTTCTTC. This translates into CASSLGDRGFSEQFF.

V and J are TRBV5-1 and TRBJ2-1; possibly TRBD2 for D (6 bases). Per germline, CDR1 SGHRS and CDR2 YFSETQ. V was clipped by 4 bases and J by 10 bases, with 18 bases between them. This CDR3 is 14 amino acids long. The CDR3 reads CASSPGGGTREQFF. In nucleotides, the CDR3 is TGCGCCAGCAGCCCCGGTGGGGGGACCCGGGAGCAGTTCTTC.

The sample holds a few counts of this clone. The chain is built from TRBV18 and TRBJ1-2; 7 bases are a match to TRBD1. CDR3 size: 14 residues. CDR1 and CDR2 (germline): KGHSH, LQKENI. With 2 bases clipped from V and 4 bases from J, the junction kept 4 bases outside the gene matches. Here the CDR3 reads CASSPLGQVYGYTF. Here the CDR3 DNA reads TGTGCCAGCTCACCATTAGGACAGGTCTATGGCTACACCTTC.

V gene TRBV2 combines with J gene TRBJ2-3; D unresolved. CDR3 length equals 15 residues. The V and J ends lost 5 bases and 4 bases respectively, with 16 bases between them. Per the germline V gene, CDR1 is SNHLY and CDR2 is FYNNEI. The CDR3 spells CASSLITRTSDTQYF. The CDR3 region has the DNA TGTGCCAGCAGTCTCATAACCCGCACTTCAGATACGCAGTATTTT.

The chain couples TRBV7-9 to TRBJ1-4; TRBD1 aligns across 9 bases. CDR1 is SEHNR and CDR2 is FQNEAQ in the germline V gene (reference sequence). V was clipped by 5 bases and J by 17 bases; unmatched bases: 12. The CDR3 contains 13 residues. As DNA, the CDR3 is TGTGCCAGCAGCCCAAGGGACCGGGACAGGGTTTTTTTT. Protein sequence: CASSPRDRDRVFF.

The J gene is TRBJ1-1, the V gene TRBV29-1, with TRBD1 matching 10 bases. The germline V gene encodes CDR1 SQVTM and CDR2 ANQGSEA. J gave up 1 base and V 7 bases, and 3 bases lay outside the gene matches. This CDR3 region has 13 residues. CDR3 coding DNA: TGCAGCGGGAGGACAGGGGGGAACACTGAAGCTTTCTTT. It specifies CSGRTGGNTEAFF.

This clone has just a few counts. This chain links TRBV7-8 with TRBJ2-7, with 7 bases identical to TRBD2. J lost 0 bases, V lost 5 bases, and 4 bases had no gene match. Germline loops: CDR1 SGHVS, CDR2 FQNEAQ. This CDR3 contains 14 residues. CDR3 loop: CASSGSGNSYEQYF. The CDR3, as DNA: TGTGCCAGCAGCGGCAGCGGGAACTCCTACGAGCAGTACTTC.

This chain uses TRBV20-1 with TRBJ2-3; 7 bases agree with TRBD1. Germline CDR1 DFQATT, CDR2 SNEGSKA (reference sequence). Trimming at V came to 8 bases and at J to 2 bases, leaving 1 base not matched to a gene. CDR3 size: 11 residues. DNA of the CDR3: TGCAGTCAGGGGGACACAGATACGCAGTATTTT. It codes for CSQGDTDTQYF.

The chain is built from TRBV9 and TRBJ2-5; the match to TRBD1 covers 10 bases. Germline V gene data show CDR1 as SGDLS and CDR2 as YYNGEE. The CDR3 sequence is 16 residues long. Trimming cost V 0 bases and J 3 bases; bases outside gene matches: 5. This CDR3 is CASSVGGQGREETQYF. The CDR3 nucleotides are TGTGCCAGCAGCGTAGGGGGACAGGGGAGAGAAGAGACCCAGTACTTC.

CDR3 sequence: CASSQVKGGTANYGYTF. Written as DNA, the CDR3 is TGCGCCAGCAGCCAAGTAAAAGGGGGAACAGCTAACTATGGCTACACCTTC. The chain uses TRBV4-3 and TRBJ1-2; tentatively, D is TRBD1 (6 bases). The germline V gene has CDR1 LGHNA and CDR2 YSLEER. V dropped 1 base and J dropped 0 bases, with 15 bases sitting between them. The CDR3 length is 17 residues.

This clone was observed once. The CDR3 sequence: CSVESPGGLNEQFF. CDR3 bases: TGCAGCGTTGAAAGTCCAGGGGGCCTGAATGAGCAGTTCTTC. The V gene is TRBV29-1, the J gene TRBJ2-1; 8 nucleotides match TRBD1. From germline, CDR1 is SQVTM and CDR2 ANQGSEA. Trimming removed 2 bases from V and 7 bases from J; junction bases left unmatched: 7. The CDR3 spans 14 residues.